One T cell receptor beta chain is described in this entry. Its antigen remains unidentified. Repertoires were generated with immunoSEQ multiplex PCR, while TCRdb's copy carries only in-frame clones and drops some. The table records approximately 46,000 clones, around 89% of them present only once. Conventional CD4+ T cells were sorted from blood as CD25-low CD127-high cells. The source of the sample is a study of regulatory and conventional T cells in RAG deficiency. The CDR3 runs to 15 residues. CDR1 and CDR2 from the germline V gene are LNHDA and SQIVND (reference sequence). Losses at the gene ends were 1 base for V and 6 bases for J; bases not matched to a gene: 7. Study-wide points: In Omenn syndrome, sorted "Tregs" may be peripherally activated cells.

This sample was also put to use in a study of regulatory T cells. As that study records: Primers: 52 TRBV forward and 13 TRBJ reverse.

Sequencing was performed on CD4+ effector T cells sorted from blood. The rearrangement links TRBV19 to TRBJ1-2, with 8 bases fitting TRBD1. The clonotype comes from a human donor in good health. CDR3 nucleotides: TGTGCCAGTAGTATAGGGACAGGGAGACGAGATGGCTACACCTTC. This codes for CASSIGTGRRDGYTF.